These 11 T cell receptor beta chains were all obtained from the same sample, sequenced in a study of CD8 T cells in Susac syndrome. Random hexamers were used to reverse transcribe an amount of about 0.45 to 1 ug RNA. MiXCR, applied by TCRdb to the immunoSEQ multiplex PCR reads, yields one record per CDR3 protein. The sample lists 160,000 or so distinct CDR3 sequences, approximately 93% occurring once. The sequenced sample was CD8+ T cells from PBMCs. The receptor source for this set is a human donor with multiple sclerosis.

The genes are TRBV27 and TRBJ2-1, with 8 bases identical to TRBD1. This CDR3 has 15 residues. J lost 0 bases, V lost 7 bases, and 5 bases had no gene match. Germline lookup yields CDR1 MNHEY and CDR2 SMNVEV (reference sequence). The CDR3 DNA reads as TGTGCCAGCACCTGGACAGGGAGCTCCTACAATGAGCAGTTCTTC. Amino acid sequence: CASTWTGSSYNEQFF.

This chain connects TRBV23-1 to TRBJ2-2, with TRBD1 matching over 8 bases. TRBV23-1 is an open reading frame whose function is uncertain. CDR3 length: 18 residues. J gave up 3 bases and V 4 bases, and 13 bases lay outside the gene matches. CDR3 protein: CASSPGTGPLGDTGELFF. CDR3 nucleotides: TGCGCCAGCAGTCCGGGGACAGGCCCCTTAGGAGACACCGGGGAGCTGTTTTTT.

This sequence joins TRBV5-6 and TRBJ2-3; 12 bases map to TRBD2. V lost 6 bases, J lost 4 bases, and 6 bases stayed unmatched. CDR1 and CDR2 (germline): SGHDT, YYEEEE. CDR3 length: 15 amino acids. CDR3 residues: CASTPSGGAADTQYF. DNA for the CDR3: TGTGCCAGCACCCCTAGCGGGGGGGCCGCAGATACGCAGTATTTT. The full variable domain, in which reference TRBV5-6 and TRBJ2-3 provide the parts outside the CDR3, is DAGVTQSPTHLIKTRGQQVTLRCSPKSGHDTVSWYQQALGQGPQFIFQYYEEEERQRGNFPDRFSGHQFPNYSSELNVNALLLGDSALYLCASTPSGGAADTQYFGPGTRLTVL.

V usage is TRBV7-9 and J usage is TRBJ2-7; TRBD2 agrees at 7 bases. This CDR3 is built from 14 residues. Germline values: CDR1 SEHNR, CDR2 FQNEAQ (reference sequence). With 5 bases clipped from V and 5 bases from J, the junction kept 9 bases outside the gene matches. The CDR3 is CASSPPRGSNEQYF. As DNA, the CDR3 is TGTGCCAGCAGCCCCCCGCGGGGGTCGAACGAGCAGTACTTC. The full variable domain, with the rest looked up from reference TRBV7-9 and TRBJ2-7, is DTGVSQNPRHKITKRGQNVTFRCDPISEHNRLYWYRQTLGQGPEFLTYFQNEAQLEKSRLLSDRFSAERPKGSFSTLEIQRTEQGDSAMYLCASSPPRGSNEQYFGPGTRLTVT.

This rearrangement joins TRBV4-1 to TRBJ2-1; TRBD1 is a possible D gene (6 bases). CDR1 and CDR2 (germline): MGHRA, YSYEKL. The CDR3 totals 13 residues. Trimming pared 4 bases from V and 6 bases from J, leaving 10 bases between. DNA for the CDR3: TGCGCCAGCAGCCCTGGACAGACCAATGAGCAGTTCTTC. Protein product: CASSPGQTNEQFF.

The rearrangement links TRBV25-1 to TRBJ2-7; a possible D gene is TRBD2 (6 bases). CDR3 length equals 14 residues. Germline V gives CDR1 MGHDK, CDR2 SYGVNS. With 4 bases removed from V and 5 bases from J, the gap between germline ends came to 15 bases. CDR3: CASSGPGGDHEQYF. The CDR3 DNA reads as TGTGCCAGCAGTGGCCCCGGAGGGGATCACGAGCAGTACTTC.

This rearrangement joins TRBV28 to TRBJ1-4; D is undetermined. Germline-derived CDR1 and CDR2 are MDHEN and SYDVKM. V lost 5 bases and J lost 8, with 15 bases in between. This CDR3 comprises 14 residues. CDR3 residues: CASSTPIFHEKLFF. In DNA, the CDR3 is TGTGCCAGCAGTACACCTATATTCCACGAAAAACTGTTTTTT.

As DNA, the CDR3 is TGTGCCAGCAGTGAAGGGGGGGAGACCCAGTACTTC. Translation: CASSEGGETQYF. The rearrangement uses TRBV25-1 and TRBJ2-5, with D perhaps matching TRBD2 (6 bases). The germline V gene has CDR1 MGHDK and CDR2 SYGVNS. V was pared by 2 bases and J by 5 bases, with 6 bases between. This CDR3 has 12 residues. The full variable domain, with the rest looked up from reference TRBV25-1 and TRBJ2-5, is EADIYQTPRYLVIGTGKKITLECSQTMGHDKMYWYQQDPGMELHLIHYSYGVNSTEKGDLSSESTVSRIRTEHFPLTLESARPSHTSQYLCASSEGGETQYFGPGTRLLVL.

The chain recombines TRBV29-1 with TRBJ1-1; the match to TRBD1 covers 7 bases. The CDR3 runs 12 residues. The germline V gene has CDR1 SQVTM and CDR2 ANQGSEA. With 5 bases clipped from V and 1 base from J, the junction kept 1 base outside the gene matches. The CDR3 region is CSVNRGNTEAFF. The CDR3 nucleotides read TGCAGCGTTAACAGGGGGAACACTGAAGCTTTCTTT.

V gene TRBV7-9 combines with J gene TRBJ1-1; a weak D match, TRBD1 (5 bases). Trimming shortened V by 2 bases and J by 3 bases, and 13 bases separated the two germline ends. This CDR3 comprises 15 residues. Germline CDR1 is SEHNR and CDR2 is FQNEAQ (reference sequence). The CDR3 spells CASSLSQGQDTEAFF. The CDR3 coding sequence is TGTGCCAGCAGCTTATCTCAGGGTCAGGACACTGAAGCTTTCTTT. The complete variable domain, with remaining parts taken from reference TRBV7-9 and TRBJ1-1, reads DTGVSQNPRHKITKRGQNVTFRCDPISEHNRLYWYRQTLGQGPEFLTYFQNEAQLEKSRLLSDRFSAERPKGSFSTLEIQRTEQGDSAMYLCASSLSQGQDTEAFFGQGTRLTVV.

The chain is built from TRBV12-5 and TRBJ1-1; D unresolved. Between the trimmed V and J ends, which lost 5 bases and 1 base, there was a span of 8 bases. In germline, CDR1 is LGHNT, CDR2 FRNRAP. This CDR3 comprises 13 residues. This CDR3 reads CASGESANTEAFF. In nucleotides, the CDR3 is TGTGCTAGTGGTGAGTCGGCGAACACTGAAGCTTTCTTT.